These 31 T cell receptor beta chains were all obtained from the same sample, sequenced in a study of patients and donors after allogeneic stem cell transplantation. TCRdb re-analysed the RT-PCR reads in MiXCR, keeping a single row per CDR3 protein. The data hold approximately 150,000 distinct CDR3 sequences, with approximately 30% observed a single time. Sequencing was carried out using blood, either unsorted or a sorted T cell fraction (not recorded which). The receptors stem from a human donor who was either an allogeneic HSCT recipient or a stem cell or donor lymphocyte infusion donor (not recorded which). It is not recorded whose cells these are; they may come from a transplant donor.

This clonotype was picked up a small number of times. The chain has TRBV7-2 and TRBJ1-3, with D unclear. Germline V gene data show CDR1 as SGHTA and CDR2 as FQGNSA. V gave up 3 bases and J gave up 5 bases, with 17 bases separating them. The CDR3 runs to 16 residues. The CDR3 region has the DNA TGTGCCAGCAGCTTCGCAGACCCGAAGACCCGAAACACCATATATTTT. Amino acids: CASSFADPKTRNTIYF.

The CDR3 DNA reads as TGTGCCAGCAGCGAATCGACTAGGCGATTTGAGAATGAGCAGTTCTTC. The encoded protein is CASSESTRRFENEQFF. The chain links TRBV7-9 to TRBJ2-1; D is possibly TRBD2 (6 bases). The CDR3 contains 16 residues. Germline V gene sequence: CDR1 SEHNR, CDR2 FQNEAQ (reference sequence). Trimming took 5 bases from V and 7 from J, leaving 21 bases between them. Looking up the rest from reference TRBV7-9 and TRBJ2-1 gives the full variable domain: DTGVSQNPRHKITKRGQNVTFRCDPISEHNRLYWYRQTLGQGPEFLTYFQNEAQLEKSRLLSDRFSAERPKGSFSTLEIQRTEQGDSAMYLCASSESTRRFENEQFFGPGTRLTVL.

CDR3 in DNA: TGTGCCAGCAGTTCACCCGCCGCGGACAGGGGGACCGGGGAGCTGTTTTTT. Amino acid sequence: CASSSPAADRGTGELFF. The chain is built from TRBV27 and TRBJ2-2, with 10 bases matching TRBD1. Losses at the gene ends were 4 bases for V and 5 bases for J; bases not matched to a gene: 10. The germline gives CDR1 MNHEY, CDR2 SMNVEV (reference sequence). The CDR3 consists of 17 residues.

This clonotype was seen a few times. This chain joins TRBV6-5 and TRBJ2-1; 13 bases agree with TRBD2. The V gene end was trimmed by 6 bases and the J gene end by 5 bases; junction bases not matched to a gene: 13. The CDR3 extends over 18 amino acids. The V gene's germline CDR1 is MNHEY and CDR2 SVGAGI. CDR3 loop: CASSRQTGTSGDNNEQFF. The CDR3 DNA reads TGTGCCAGCAGCCGACAGACCGGGACTAGCGGGGACAACAATGAGCAGTTCTTC.

The J gene is TRBJ2-2, the V gene TRBV5-1; 7 positions agree with TRBD2. Germline V gene data show CDR1 as SGHRS and CDR2 as YFSETQ. After removal of 0 bases from V and 3 bases from J, the junction contained 2 bases not matched to a gene. This CDR3 region has 15 residues. CDR3 in DNA: TGCGCCAGCAGCTTGGGACTAGCCGACACCGGGGAGCTGTTTTTT. Translated: CASSLGLADTGELFF.

The rearrangement links TRBV20-1 to TRBJ2-1; maybe TRBD2 (5 bases). Germline CDR1 reads DFQATT; CDR2 reads SNEGSKA (reference sequence). Trimming took off 5 bases at V and 8 bases at J, with 19 bases between the two ends. The CDR3 contains 14 residues. The CDR3 reads CSAVSPGGVDEQFF. The CDR3 DNA sequence: TGCAGTGCTGTTAGCCCCGGAGGTGTCGATGAGCAGTTCTTC.

The chain carries TRBV5-1 and TRBJ2-5; TRBD1 agrees at 9 bases. The CDR3 spans 14 residues. Germline V gives CDR1 SGHRS, CDR2 YFSETQ. With V trimmed by 2 bases and J by 4 bases, 3 bases remained unmatched. The CDR3 nucleotides read TGCGCCAGCAGCTTACAGGGGGCTGCAGAGACCCAGTACTTC. The encoded protein is CASSLQGAAETQYF.

This clonotype was observed a handful of times. This rearrangement joins TRBV6-2 or TRBV6-3 to TRBJ2-2, with TRBD1 identical over 7 bases. Looked up from germline, CDR1 is MNHEY and CDR2 is SVGEGT. Unmatched junction bases numbered 9, after V lost 8 bases and J lost 6 bases. The CDR3 is 14 residues long. This CDR3 reads CASSGQESAGELFF. CDR3 nucleotides: TGTGCCAGCTCAGGACAGGAATCGGCCGGGGAGCTGTTTTTT.

This rearrangement joins TRBV5-1 to TRBJ2-5; 11 nucleotides agree with TRBD2. The CDR3 runs to 14 residues. Germline V gene data show CDR1 as SGHRS and CDR2 as YFSETQ. V shed 3 bases, J shed 4 bases, and the junction held 2 bases outside the gene matches. The CDR3 is CASSSGTSGETQYF. In DNA, the CDR3 is TGCGCCAGCAGCTCCGGGACTAGCGGAGAGACCCAGTACTTC.

The V call is TRBV10-2, the J call TRBJ2-3; TRBD2 matches 8 bases. The CDR3 is 15 residues long. The trim removed 6 bases at V and 2 bases at J, leaving 7 bases unmatched. Germline-derived CDR1 and CDR2 are WSHSY and SAAADI. CDR3 sequence: CASRERGWATDTQYF. The CDR3 nucleotides read TGCGCCAGCAGAGAGCGGGGGTGGGCCACAGATACGCAGTATTTT.

Many counts were recorded for this clonotype. The V gene is TRBV12-3 or TRBV12-4, the J gene TRBJ2-2; D is perhaps TRBD1 (5 bases). V was clipped by 7 bases and J by 1 base, with 7 bases between them. The CDR3 spans 13 residues. The CDR3 DNA follows: TGTGCCAGCATCGACAGGAACACCGGGGAGCTGTTTTTT. Translated: CASIDRNTGELFF.

The chain is built from TRBV27 and TRBJ2-4, with unresolved D. The CDR3 runs 15 residues. Germline V lookup: CDR1 MNHEY, CDR2 SMNVEV (reference sequence). The V and J ends lost 7 bases and 0 bases respectively, with 13 bases between them. The CDR3 is CASKLTFLAKNIQYF. The CDR3, as DNA: TGTGCCAGCAAGCTAACTTTCCTAGCCAAAAACATTCAGTACTTC.

This clonotype has a handful of counts. CDR3 residues: CASSSPMAYEQYF. The CDR3 DNA follows: TGTGCCAGCAGCTCCCCAATGGCGTACGAGCAGTACTTC. The chain recombines TRBV7-9 with TRBJ2-7; D gene uncertain. This CDR3 spans 13 amino acids. Trimming took 4 bases from V and 4 from J, leaving 11 bases between them. Germline V CDR1 and CDR2: SEHNR, FQNEAQ (reference sequence).

This clonotype was found a few times. The chain employs TRBV7-8 and TRBJ1-5, with D unclear. The CDR3 spans 15 residues. Per the germline V gene, CDR1 is SGHVS and CDR2 is FQNEAQ. V lost 5 bases and J lost 7, with 18 bases in between. The CDR3 nucleotides are TGTGCCAGCAGCCTTACCCCAGGTCTCAGCCAGCCCCAGCATTTT. This translates into CASSLTPGLSQPQHF.

In its sample, this clonotype was seen a few times. This chain uses TRBV4-3 with TRBJ2-2, with D perhaps TRBD1 (5 bases). The germline CDR1 and CDR2 sequences are LGHNA and YSLEER. The CDR3 is 15 amino acids. Trimming cost V 3 bases and J 0 bases, with 8 bases left between them. The CDR3 protein is CASSHRVTNTGELFF. For the CDR3, the DNA is TGCGCCAGCAGCCACAGGGTCACGAACACCGGGGAGCTGTTTTTT.

The V gene is TRBV6-5, the J gene TRBJ2-1; TRBD1 matches 9 bases. Looked up from germline, CDR1 is MNHEY and CDR2 is SVGAGI. CDR3 length: 13 residues. V shed 10 bases and J 2 bases; nucleotides not matched to a gene: 3. The CDR3 here is CATGTGPYNEQFF. The CDR3 DNA is TGTGCCACGGGGACAGGGCCCTACAATGAGCAGTTCTTC.

The rearrangement joins TRBV6-5 to TRBJ2-1; weak D call: TRBD1 (5 bases). Trimming pared 2 bases from V and 10 bases from J, leaving 12 bases between. This CDR3 is 13 amino acids long. Germline CDR1 reads MNHEY; CDR2 reads SVGAGI. CDR3 region: CASSYIQGVEQFF. CDR3 DNA: TGTGCCAGCAGTTACATCCAGGGTGTCGAGCAGTTCTTC.

This clonotype appeared a few times. The rearrangement uses TRBV12-3 or TRBV12-4 and TRBJ2-6; the D is unclear. Trimming took off 5 bases at V and 0 bases at J, with 5 bases between the two ends. The CDR3 consists of 14 residues. The chain's CDR3 is CASSPNSGANVLTF. The DNA for the CDR3 is TGTGCCAGCAGTCCGAACTCTGGGGCCAACGTCCTGACTTTC.

The chain has TRBV6-2 or TRBV6-3 and TRBJ1-1, with D possibly TRBD1 on 6 matching bases. The CDR3 runs to 12 residues. From germline, CDR1 is MNHEY and CDR2 SVGEGT. The V end was cut by 8 bases, the J end by 3 bases, with 10 bases between. CDR3 nucleotides: TGTGCCAGCTTTGACAGGTACACTGAAGCTTTCTTT. Its translation: CASFDRYTEAFF.

The rearrangement joins TRBV12-3 or TRBV12-4 to TRBJ2-2; no clear D. The V end lost 3 bases, the J end lost 3 bases, and 5 bases lay between the germline ends. The CDR3 runs to 13 residues. The CDR3 coding sequence is TGTGCCAGCAGTTTTGCCGACACCGGGGAGCTGTTTTTT. Its protein product is CASSFADTGELFF.

V gene TRBV7-2 combines with J gene TRBJ2-3, with TRBD2 matching 11 bases. The length of the CDR3 is 16 residues. V trimming: 3 bases; J trimming: 2 bases; junction bases outside the gene matches: 4. CDR1 is SGHTA, CDR2 FQGNSA, per germline. CDR3 DNA sequence: TGTGCCAGCAGCTTGAGACTAGCGGGGACCACAGATACGCAGTATTTT. It encodes CASSLRLAGTTDTQYF.

The genes are TRBV20-1 and TRBJ2-2, with D hard to call. Per germline, CDR1 DFQATT and CDR2 SNEGSKA (reference sequence). CDR3 size: 12 residues. Deletions cut 1 base from V and 4 bases from J, with 4 bases between. Here the CDR3 reads CSARVVTGELFF. For the CDR3, the DNA is TGCAGTGCTAGAGTTGTCACCGGGGAGCTGTTTTTT.

This clonotype was seen many times. The chain employs TRBV12-3 or TRBV12-4 and TRBJ1-1; D ambiguous. CDR3 length: 14 amino acids. Trimming removed 3 bases at V and 5 bases at J, with 13 bases between. This chain's CDR3 is CASSLRGRGTEAFF. The CDR3 coding sequence is TGTGCCAGCAGTTTGCGAGGGAGAGGAACTGAAGCTTTCTTT.

This sequence joins TRBV5-1 and TRBJ2-5, with D hard to call. The germline gives CDR1 SGHRS, CDR2 YFSETQ. Trimming shortened V by 5 bases and J by 5 bases, and 16 bases separated the two germline ends. CDR3 size: 14 residues. The CDR3 loop reads CASSHAGTSETQYF. DNA for the CDR3: TGCGCCAGCAGTCACGCCGGCACGTCGGAGACCCAGTACTTC.

V and J are TRBV4-3 and TRBJ2-3; D gene unclear. V was cut by 0 bases and J by 3 bases, with 7 bases left in between. CDR3 length: 14 residues. CDR1 is LGHNA and CDR2 is YSLEER in the germline V gene. Here the CDR3 reads CASSQDGPTDTQYF. The CDR3 coding sequence is TGCGCCAGCAGCCAAGATGGGCCTACAGATACGCAGTATTTT.

This clonotype was detected only a few times. The gene calls are TRBV4-3 and TRBJ1-2; D unclear. The ends were cut back, 4 bases at V and 8 bases at J, with 14 bases in the middle. The germline V gene encodes CDR1 LGHNA and CDR2 YSLEER. This CDR3 spans 13 amino acids. CDR3 coding DNA: TGCGCCAGCAGCCTAAGACGGACGGGAGGCTACACCTTC. Its protein product is CASSLRRTGGYTF.

This clonotype was seen more than once but under ten times. The chain joins TRBV3-1 to TRBJ2-5, with D unresolved. Trimming shortened V by 4 bases and J by 5 bases, and 17 bases separated the two germline ends. CDR3 length: 15 amino acids. Germline V gene lookup returns CDR1 LGHDT and CDR2 YNNKEL (reference sequence). The CDR3 sequence: CASSRISRSGETQYF. CDR3 nucleotides: TGTGCCAGCAGCCGAATAAGTCGGAGTGGTGAGACCCAGTACTTC.

This clonotype was recorded a few times. J is TRBJ2-1 and V is TRBV20-1; weak D call: TRBD2 (6 bases). The CDR3 loop spans 17 amino acids. In germline, CDR1 is DFQATT, CDR2 SNEGSKA (reference sequence). V was shortened by 0 bases and J by 0 bases, with 15 bases between the two germline ends. The CDR3 reads CSARDRGTVVSYNEQFF. In DNA form, the CDR3 reads TGCAGTGCTAGAGATCGGGGGACCGTTGTCTCCTACAATGAGCAGTTCTTC.

Regarding this clonotype: The DNA is left out, because the CDR3 cannot be placed on it with certainty; the CDR3 is given as TCRdb lists it. This rearrangement joins TRBV28 to TRBJ1-2. The CDR3 has 8 amino acids, counting both end residues. Germline loops: CDR1 MDHEN, CDR2 SYDVKM. The CDR3 here is CAVGYGTF.

V usage is TRBV7-2 and J usage is TRBJ2-3; TRBD2 might be the D (5 bases). Germline V gene lookup returns CDR1 SGHTA and CDR2 FQGNSA. The CDR3 totals 14 residues. Trimming shortened V by 1 base and J by 4 bases, and 9 bases separated the two germline ends. The DNA for the CDR3 is TGTGCCAGCAGCTTAGTCGGGAATCCAGATACGCAGTATTTT. Its translation: CASSLVGNPDTQYF.

In this sample, this clonotype turned up many times. The chain has TRBV12-3 or TRBV12-4 and TRBJ1-6; D is unclear. V was pared by 6 bases and J by 7 bases, with 19 bases between. The CDR3 has 16 amino acids. The CDR3 protein is CASSARPGRPNSPLHF. CDR3 DNA: TGTGCCAGCAGCGCCCGACCCGGACGGCCAAATTCACCCCTCCACTTT.